This T cell receptor beta chain emerged from a study of T-cell memory formation after mild COVID-19. Study context: Clusters were largely donor specific.

Note on this clonotype: As yet, its antigen is unknown.

Constant-segment primers served in 5'RACE that generated TCR alpha and TCR beta cDNA libraries bearing sample barcodes and UMIs. TCRdb itself ran the 5' RACE reads through MiXCR, one entry per CDR3 protein. The data show 200,000 to 300,000 distinct CDR3 sequences, with over 15% seen just once and more than 20% held by the top ten. Study results and limitations: The study detected some responding clones in pre-infection memory, suggesting cross-reactive memory joined. Later expanders leaned CD4+, whereas clones that contracted between day 15 and 85 were balanced CD4/CD8.

This CDR3 comprises 15 residues. The receptor was derived from a man younger than 35 who had mild COVID-19 (a few samples of this study predate the infection). Cell type and time point are not known. J is TRBJ2-5 and V is TRBV21-1; no check of the table's D call, TRBD2, against the DNA was made. TRBV21-1 is a known pseudogene. The sequenced sample consisted of PBMCs or a T cell subset sorted from them (not recorded which). The CDR3 DNA follows: TGTGCCAGCAGCATACGGGCTAGCGGACAAGAGACCCAGTACTTC. This translates into CASSIRASGQETQYF.